Presented here are 11 T cell receptor beta chains from one specimen sequenced in a study of shared clonotypes between healthy human individuals. It was CD45RO-negative cells, positively selected for CCR7, that made up naive CD8 cells, with terminally differentiated effector memory CD45RA+ cells excluded. Produced via immunoSEQ multiplex PCR; TCRdb's table is partial and in-frame only. The sample shows hundreds of thousands of clones, roughly 95% of them seen only once. The sample was naive CD8+ T cells sorted from blood. The receptor source for this set is a woman younger than 45 in good health.

This chain connects TRBV27 to TRBJ2-4, with D perhaps given as TRBD1 or TRBD2 (5 bases each). Germline CDR1 reads MNHEY; CDR2 reads SMNVEV (reference sequence). This CDR3 has 14 residues. Trimming shortened V by 7 bases and J by 0 bases, and 10 bases separated the two germline ends. CDR3 sequence reads: CASTSGGAKNIQYF. CDR3 sequence (DNA): TGTGCCAGCACTTCTGGGGGAGCCAAAAACATTCAGTACTTC.

V is TRBV28 and J is TRBJ1-5; D is undetermined. The V and J ends lost 4 bases and 3 bases respectively, with 10 bases between them. The CDR3 sequence is 14 residues long. Germline CDR1 MDHEN, CDR2 SYDVKM. CDR3 nucleotide sequence: TGTGCCAGCAGTTCCACGTGGAACAATCAGCCCCAGCATTTT. This encodes CASSSTWNNQPQHF.

The V call is TRBV5-6, the J call TRBJ1-2; D call uncertain. Germline V CDR1 and CDR2: SGHDT, YYEEEE. V lost 2 bases and J lost 2, with 10 bases in between. The CDR3 has 14 residues. This chain's CDR3 is CASSLGNTNYGYTF. For the CDR3, the DNA is TGTGCCAGCAGCTTAGGGAACACCAACTATGGCTACACCTTC.

This clone occurred once. CDR3 nucleotide sequence: TGTGCCAGTAGTATACCGGGACAGGGGGAGATGAACACTGAAGCTTTCTTT. Encoded protein: CASSIPGQGEMNTEAFF. The chain has TRBV19 and TRBJ1-1, with 11 positions matching TRBD1. Germline V gene data show CDR1 as LNHDA and CDR2 as SQIVND (reference sequence). This CDR3 is 17 amino acids long. Unmatched junction bases numbered 5, after V lost 2 bases and J lost 0 bases.

The chain uses TRBV11-1 and TRBJ2-7, with D possibly being TRBD1 or TRBD2 (7 bases each). The CDR3 consists of 15 residues. V lost 5 bases to trimming and J lost 6 bases, with 20 bases between them. The germline V gene encodes CDR1 SGHAT and CDR2 FQDESV (reference sequence). The CDR3 sequence: CASSAQGGIVSEQYF. The CDR3 region has the DNA TGTGCCAGCAGCGCCCAGGGGGGGATTGTTTCCGAGCAGTACTTC.

This chain uses TRBV7-9 with TRBJ1-4; D not resolved. The CDR3 is made up of 13 amino acids. V shed 5 bases and J shed 4 bases, with 8 bases lying between them. Germline CDR1 SEHNR, CDR2 FQNEAQ (reference sequence). As DNA, the CDR3 is TGTGCCAGCAGCCTTTACCGTAATGAAAAACTGTTTTTT. It is translated as CASSLYRNEKLFF.

The chain recombines TRBV7-8 with TRBJ2-7; no firm D call. Germline lookup yields CDR1 SGHVS and CDR2 FQNEAQ. This CDR3 is 16 amino acids long. The ends were cut back, 0 bases at V and 1 base at J, with 13 bases in the middle. The CDR3 nucleotides read TGTGCCAGCAGCTTAGCTGGGGTTCCTCCTTCCTACGAGCAGTACTTC. It codes for CASSLAGVPPSYEQYF. Together with reference TRBV7-8 and TRBJ2-7, the CDR3 gives the full variable domain: GAGVSQSPRYKVAKRGQDVALRCDPISGHVSLFWYQQALGQGPEFLTYFQNEAQLDKSGLPSDRFFAERPEGSVSTLKIQRTQQEDSAVYLCASSLAGVPPSYEQYFGPGTRLTVT.

The chain links TRBV5-1 to TRBJ2-3; 7 nucleotides agree with TRBD2. The CDR3 extends over 16 amino acids. V lost 6 bases to trimming and J lost 8 bases; unmatched junction nucleotides: 18. Germline values: CDR1 SGHRS, CDR2 YFSETQ. The CDR3 DNA reads as TGCGCCAGCAAATTGAGGTCTAGCGGAATTCTTTCTACGCAGTATTTT. As protein: CASKLRSSGILSTQYF.

The V call is TRBV27, the J call TRBJ2-7, with no clear D. The CDR3 runs to 16 residues. Trimming cost V 10 bases and J 3 bases, with 25 bases left between them. Looked up from germline, CDR1 is MNHEY and CDR2 is SMNVEV (reference sequence). The DNA of the CDR3 is TGTGCCACCTCTCCACTCTCGACCGGGCCCATCTACGAGCAGTACTTC. This translates into CATSPLSTGPIYEQYF.

This chain joins TRBV5-4 and TRBJ1-2, with 8 bases fitting TRBD1. The CDR3 covers 16 residues. The V gene end was trimmed by 3 bases and the J gene end by 6 bases; junction bases not matched to a gene: 13. Germline values: CDR1 SGHNT, CDR2 YYREEE (reference sequence). CDR3 sequence reads: CASSSPWVRGPDGYTF. The CDR3 DNA reads TGTGCCAGCAGCTCCCCATGGGTCAGGGGGCCGGATGGCTACACCTTC.

The chain has TRBV28 and TRBJ1-4; the D gene is possibly TRBD1 (5 bases). V was trimmed by 6 bases and J by 1 base, leaving 18 bases between them. The CDR3 spans 17 residues. Germline CDR1 MDHEN, CDR2 SYDVKM. CDR3 region: CASRTDSYRETNEKLFF. CDR3 nucleotides: TGTGCCAGCAGGACCGACAGCTATAGAGAAACTAATGAAAAACTGTTTTTT.